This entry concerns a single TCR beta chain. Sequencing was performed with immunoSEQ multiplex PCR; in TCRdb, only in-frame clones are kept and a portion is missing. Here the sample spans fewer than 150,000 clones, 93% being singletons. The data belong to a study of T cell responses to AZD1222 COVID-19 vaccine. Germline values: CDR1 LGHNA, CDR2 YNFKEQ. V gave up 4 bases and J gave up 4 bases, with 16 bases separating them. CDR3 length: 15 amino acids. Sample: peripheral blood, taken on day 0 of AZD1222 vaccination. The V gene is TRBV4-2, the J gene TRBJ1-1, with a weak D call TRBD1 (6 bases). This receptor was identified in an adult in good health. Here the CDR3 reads CASSRGTLSGTEAFF. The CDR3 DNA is TGTGCCAGCAGCCGAGGGACACTATCGGGCACTGAAGCTTTCTTT.